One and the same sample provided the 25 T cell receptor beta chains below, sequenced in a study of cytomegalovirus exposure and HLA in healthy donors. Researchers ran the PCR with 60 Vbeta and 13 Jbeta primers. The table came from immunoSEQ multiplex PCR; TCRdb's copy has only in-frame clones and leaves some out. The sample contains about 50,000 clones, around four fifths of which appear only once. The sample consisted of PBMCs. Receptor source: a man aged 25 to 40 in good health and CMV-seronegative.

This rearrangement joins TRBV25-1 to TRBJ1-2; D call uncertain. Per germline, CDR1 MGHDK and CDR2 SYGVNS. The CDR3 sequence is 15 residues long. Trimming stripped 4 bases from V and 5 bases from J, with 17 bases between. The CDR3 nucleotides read TGTGCCAGCAGTGGCCGTGGTTGGCAGAAATATGGCTACACCTTC. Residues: CASSGRGWQKYGYTF.

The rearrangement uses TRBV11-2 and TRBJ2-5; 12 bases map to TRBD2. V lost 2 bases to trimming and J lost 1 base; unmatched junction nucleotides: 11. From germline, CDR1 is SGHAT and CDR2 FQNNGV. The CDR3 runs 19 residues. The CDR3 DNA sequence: TGTGCCAGCAGCTTATCTCCCGGACTAGCGGGGAGGGGCCAAGAGACCCAGTACTTC. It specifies CASSLSPGLAGRGQETQYF.

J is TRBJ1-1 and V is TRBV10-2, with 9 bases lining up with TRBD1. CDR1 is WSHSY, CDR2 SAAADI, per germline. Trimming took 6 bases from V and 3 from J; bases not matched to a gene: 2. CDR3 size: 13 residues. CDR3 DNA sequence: TGCGCCAGCAGGCGACAGGGGGACACTGAAGCTTTCTTT. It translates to CASRRQGDTEAFF.

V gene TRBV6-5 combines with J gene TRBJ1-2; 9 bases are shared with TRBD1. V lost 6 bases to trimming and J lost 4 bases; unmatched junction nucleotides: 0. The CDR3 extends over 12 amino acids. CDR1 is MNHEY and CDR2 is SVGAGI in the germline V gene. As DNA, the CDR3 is TGTGCCAGCAGGACAGGGGGCTATGGCTACACCTTC. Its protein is CASRTGGYGYTF.

CDR3 nucleotides: TGTGCCAGTAGTTCCCGGGCGGCAGGGGCATTCAATCAGCCCCAGCATTTT. Protein product: CASSSRAAGAFNQPQHF. The chain couples TRBV19 to TRBJ1-5; D might be TRBD1 (6 bases). This CDR3 has 17 residues. Germline loops: CDR1 LNHDA, CDR2 SQIVND (reference sequence). V was cut by 5 bases and J by 3 bases, with 20 bases left in between.

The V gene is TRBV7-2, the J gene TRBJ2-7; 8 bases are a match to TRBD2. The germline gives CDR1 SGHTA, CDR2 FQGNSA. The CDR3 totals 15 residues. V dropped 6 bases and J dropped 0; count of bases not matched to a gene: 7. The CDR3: CASRREGGSSYEQYF. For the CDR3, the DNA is TGTGCCAGCAGACGGGAGGGGGGTAGCTCCTACGAGCAGTACTTC.

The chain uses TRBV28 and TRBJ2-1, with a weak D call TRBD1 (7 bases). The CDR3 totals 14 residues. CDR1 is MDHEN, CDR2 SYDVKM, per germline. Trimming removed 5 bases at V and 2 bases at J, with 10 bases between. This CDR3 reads CASSPRGAYNEQFF. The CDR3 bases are TGTGCCAGCAGTCCCAGGGGGGCCTACAATGAGCAGTTCTTC.

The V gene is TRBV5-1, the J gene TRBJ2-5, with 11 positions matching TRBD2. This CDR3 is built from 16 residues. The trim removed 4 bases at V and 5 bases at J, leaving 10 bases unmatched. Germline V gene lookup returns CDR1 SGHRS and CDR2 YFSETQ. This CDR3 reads CASSEVLAGVGETQYF. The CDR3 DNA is TGCGCCAGCAGCGAAGTACTAGCGGGGGTGGGCGAGACCCAGTACTTC.

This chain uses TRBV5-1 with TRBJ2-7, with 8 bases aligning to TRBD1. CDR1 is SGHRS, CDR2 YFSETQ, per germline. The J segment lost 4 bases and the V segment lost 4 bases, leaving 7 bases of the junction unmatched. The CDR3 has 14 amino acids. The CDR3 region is CASSEDRVLYEQYF. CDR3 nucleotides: TGCGCCAGCAGCGAGGACAGGGTCTTGTACGAGCAGTACTTC.

The CDR3 DNA is TGTGCCAGCAGTAACACAGGGGGCGGCTACGAGCAGTACTTC. It codes for CASSNTGGGYEQYF. V is TRBV6-1 and J is TRBJ2-7; 9 bases are a match to TRBD1. After removal of 5 bases from V and 3 bases from J, the junction contained 5 bases not matched to a gene. The germline CDR1 and CDR2 sequences are MNHNS and SASEGT. This CDR3 is built from 14 residues.

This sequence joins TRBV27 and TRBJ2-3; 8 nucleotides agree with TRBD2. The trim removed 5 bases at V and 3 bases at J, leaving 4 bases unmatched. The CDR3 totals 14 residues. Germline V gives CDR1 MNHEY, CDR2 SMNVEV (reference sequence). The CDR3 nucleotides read TGTGCCAGCAGTACTAGCGGCCCAACAGATACGCAGTATTTT. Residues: CASSTSGPTDTQYF.

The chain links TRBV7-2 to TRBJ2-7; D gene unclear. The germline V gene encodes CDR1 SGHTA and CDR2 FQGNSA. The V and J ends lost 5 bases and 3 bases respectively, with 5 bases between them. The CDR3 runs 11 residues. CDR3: CASSRYYEQYF. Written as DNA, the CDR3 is TGTGCCAGCAGCCGGTACTACGAGCAGTACTTC.

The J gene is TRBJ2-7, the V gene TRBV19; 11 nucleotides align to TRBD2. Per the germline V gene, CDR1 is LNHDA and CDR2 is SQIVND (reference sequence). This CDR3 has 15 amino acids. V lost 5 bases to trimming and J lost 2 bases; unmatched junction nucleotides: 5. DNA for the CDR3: TGTGCCAGTAGTGGGCTAGCGGGGGGCACCTACGAGCAGTACTTC. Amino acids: CASSGLAGGTYEQYF.

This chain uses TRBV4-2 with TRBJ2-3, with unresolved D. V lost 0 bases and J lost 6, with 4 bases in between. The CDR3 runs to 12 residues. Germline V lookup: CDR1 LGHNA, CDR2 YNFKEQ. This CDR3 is CASSQDRDTQYF. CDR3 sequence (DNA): TGTGCCAGCAGCCAAGATCGGGATACGCAGTATTTT.

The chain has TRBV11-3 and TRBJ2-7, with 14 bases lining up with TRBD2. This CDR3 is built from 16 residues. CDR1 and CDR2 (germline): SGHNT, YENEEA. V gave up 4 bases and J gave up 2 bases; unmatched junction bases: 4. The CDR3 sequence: CASSSRLAGGPYEQYF. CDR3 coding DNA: TGTGCCAGCAGCTCGAGACTAGCGGGAGGGCCCTACGAGCAGTACTTC.

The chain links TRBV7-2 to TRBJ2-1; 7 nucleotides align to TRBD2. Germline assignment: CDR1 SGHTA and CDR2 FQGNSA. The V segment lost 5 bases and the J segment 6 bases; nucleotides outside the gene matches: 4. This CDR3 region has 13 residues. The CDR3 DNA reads TGTGCCAGCAGCCCTGGGGGGGGCAATGAGCAGTTCTTC. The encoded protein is CASSPGGGNEQFF. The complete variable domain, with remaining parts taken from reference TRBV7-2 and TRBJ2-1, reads GAGVSQSPSNKVTEKGKDVELRCDPISGHTALYWYRQSLGQGLEFLIYFQGNSAPDKSGLPSDRFSAERTGGSVSTLTIQRTQQEDSAVYLCASSPGGGNEQFFGPGTRLTVL.

The CDR3 sequence: CASSLDRKNNYGYTF. DNA of the CDR3: TGTGCCAGCAGCCTAGACAGGAAGAATAACTATGGCTACACCTTC. This chain links TRBV5-4 with TRBJ1-2; TRBD1 is a possible D gene (6 bases). The CDR3 covers 15 residues. V was pared by 4 bases and J by 1 base, with 14 bases between. CDR1 and CDR2 from the germline V gene are SGHNT and YYREEE (reference sequence).

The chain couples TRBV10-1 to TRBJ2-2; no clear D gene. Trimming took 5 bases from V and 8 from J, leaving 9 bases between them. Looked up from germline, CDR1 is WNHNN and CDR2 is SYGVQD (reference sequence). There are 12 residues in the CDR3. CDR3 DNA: TGCGCCAGCAGTCCTAATTGGGGGGAGCTGTTTTTT. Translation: CASSPNWGELFF.

The CDR3 protein is CASSLESGPAYNEQFF. As DNA, the CDR3 is TGTGCCAGCAGCTTAGAAAGCGGACCTGCCTACAATGAGCAGTTCTTC. V and J are TRBV7-8 and TRBJ2-1, with D possibly matching TRBD2 (5 bases). Germline-derived CDR1 and CDR2 are SGHVS and FQNEAQ. The CDR3 extends over 16 amino acids. V lost 1 base and J 2 bases, leaving 12 bases between the germline ends.

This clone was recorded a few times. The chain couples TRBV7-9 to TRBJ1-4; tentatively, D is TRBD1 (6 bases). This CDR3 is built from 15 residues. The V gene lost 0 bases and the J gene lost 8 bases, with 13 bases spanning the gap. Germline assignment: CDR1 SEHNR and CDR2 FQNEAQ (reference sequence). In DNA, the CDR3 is TGTGCCAGCAGCTTAGCGTCAGGGGCATGGGAAAAACTGTTTTTT. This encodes CASSLASGAWEKLFF.

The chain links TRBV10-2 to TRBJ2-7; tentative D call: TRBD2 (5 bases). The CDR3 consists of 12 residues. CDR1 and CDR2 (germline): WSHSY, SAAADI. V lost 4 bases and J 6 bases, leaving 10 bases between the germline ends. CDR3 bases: TGCGCCAGCAGTGGAGAGGGCTCCGAGCAGTACTTC. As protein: CASSGEGSEQYF.

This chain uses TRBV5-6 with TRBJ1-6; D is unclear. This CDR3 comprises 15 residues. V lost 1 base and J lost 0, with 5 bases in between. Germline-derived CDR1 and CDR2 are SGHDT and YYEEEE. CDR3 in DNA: TGTGCCAGCAGCTTGCGGAGCTCCTATAATTCACCCCTCCACTTT. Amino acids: CASSLRSSYNSPLHF.

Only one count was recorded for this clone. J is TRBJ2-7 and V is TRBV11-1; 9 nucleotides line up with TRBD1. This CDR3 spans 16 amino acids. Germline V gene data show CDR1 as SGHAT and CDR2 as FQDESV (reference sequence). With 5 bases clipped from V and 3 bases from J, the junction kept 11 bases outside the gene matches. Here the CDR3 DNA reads TGTGCCAGCAGCGCTTCCGGGACAGGGAAGTTCTACGAGCAGTACTTC. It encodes CASSASGTGKFYEQYF.

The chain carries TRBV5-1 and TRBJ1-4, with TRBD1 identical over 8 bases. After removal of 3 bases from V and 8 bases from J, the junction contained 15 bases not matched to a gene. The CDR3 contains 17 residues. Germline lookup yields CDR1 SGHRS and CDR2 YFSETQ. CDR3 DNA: TGCGCCAGCAGCTCGAATGTTAGGACAGGGATGGGGGAAAAACTGTTTTTT. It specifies CASSSNVRTGMGEKLFF.

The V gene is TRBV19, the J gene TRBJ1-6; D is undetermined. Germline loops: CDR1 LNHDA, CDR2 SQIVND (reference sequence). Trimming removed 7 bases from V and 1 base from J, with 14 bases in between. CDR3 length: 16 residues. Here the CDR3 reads CASTLDPGSYNSPLHF. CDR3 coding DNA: TGTGCCAGTACATTGGATCCGGGGTCCTATAATTCACCCCTCCACTTT.